This record looks at one T cell receptor beta chain sequence and its context. The antigen it binds to is not known. No clone much larger than this one lies a single base away; base qualities are absent. Whole blood was collected in K2EDTA tubes by collaborating institutions according to the institutions' own protocols. For TCRbeta analysis, collaborator samples were shipped as frozen whole blood, as isolated PBMCs, or as DNA extracted from either sample type. The data originate from a study of blood T cell repertoires in COVID-19 (dated by TCRdb to about 2020). Regarding the study in general: Samples covering the acute and convalescent phases of COVID-19 were provided by collaborators in the United States, Italy and Spain. The prospective study material was composed of cDNA or gDNA derived from T cells, B-cell-depleted T cells, or PBMCs. Subjects who had been exposed to COVID-19, were actively infected with it, or had recovered from it provided the deeply sampled blood TCRbeta repertoires that made up the dataset. A freely available public database, intended as a resource for researchers studying the immune response to SARS-CoV-2, is where the repertoires were released. Samples were obtained from the ongoing ImmuneRACE study (first 160 participants) and from about 1,300 subjects provided by 6 global collaborators. A de-identified subject ID, COVID-19 status, age in years and sex were almost always included in the sample metadata. HLA class I and class II types, where available, came from metadata supplied by the sample provider rather than from assay-based typing.

V is pared back by 4 bases and J by 1 base, with 21 bases lying between the germline termini. CDR1 and CDR2, looked up from the germline V gene, are SGDLS and YYNGEE. CDR3 length: 18 amino acids, cysteine to phenylalanine. Only the CDR3 DNA stays, 54 bases, in frame from base 1. The immunoSEQ Assay, a bias-controlled multiplex PCR, was used to amplify TCRbeta CDR3 regions from genomic DNA. As for the original processing: The number of nucleated cells in each sample was estimated from the amplification of reference gene primers within the assay. To quantify the absolute abundance of each unique TCRbeta CDR3 rearrangement, sequence reads were collapsed and filtered. Productive Simpson clonality was computed per sample as the square root of Simpson's diversity index over productive rearrangements. TCRdb limited this immuneACCESS table to in-frame rearrangements with V and J called. A share of clones is missing; checked studies link under half to unresolved V genes, and the rest is unexplained. V and J calls plus clone size are reproduced from that table; the DNA served to infer D and trimming. In all, the sample holds around 83,000 clones, and 85% to 90% of those were seen once. Of the sample, 8% falls within the top ten clones.

Broader findings and caveats from the paper: Clinical and demographic metadata were provided uncurated, with the amount varying by source and participant.

This receptor chain uses TRBV9 and TRBJ2-4; the D segment could be TRBD1, given 6 matching bases. The receptor was isolated from a man older than 75 with active or convalescent COVID-19. Sample: peripheral blood. The DNA sequence is given as TGTGCCAGCAGCATTTCGGGACACGCGACAGACGCCAAAAACATTCAGTACTTC. The translation is CASSISGHATDAKNIQYF.